Following are 6 T cell receptor beta chains from one sample sequenced in a study of cytomegalovirus exposure and HLA in healthy donors (dated by TCRdb to about 2017). Receptor libraries were prepared by the immunoSEQ multiplex PCR assay. The multiplex PCR relied on a mix of 60 forward primers for TCR Vbeta segments and 13 reverse primers for TCR Jbeta segments. The clones in this table, taken by TCRdb from immuneACCESS, are in-frame only. Not every clone is retained; where verified, under half of the shortfall comes from an unresolved V gene, and the cause of the rest is unknown. The sample includes more than 100,000 clones, with roughly 89% observed a single time. The ten largest clones take up about 5% of the sample. Sequenced material: PBMCs. Receptors originate from a woman aged 25 to 39 in good health and CMV-seronegative.

The chain employs TRBV27 and TRBJ1-1; D gene unclear. V was shortened by 5 bases and J by 1 base, with 5 bases between the two germline ends. The CDR3 totals 12 residues. Germline V gene lookup returns CDR1 MNHEY and CDR2 SMNVEV (reference sequence). This chain's CDR3 is CASSPGNTEAFF. The CDR3 nucleotides read TGTGCCAGCAGTCCGGGGAACACTGAAGCTTTCTTT.

The DNA of the CDR3 is TGCAGCGTTGAGGGCCAACAGGGGGCGGGTCACGACGAGCAGTACTTC. This gives the protein CSVEGQQGAGHDEQYF. The chain links TRBV29-1 to TRBJ2-7; 9 bases agree with TRBD1. V was clipped by 3 bases and J by 5 bases; unmatched bases: 14. This CDR3 spans 16 amino acids. Germline lookup yields CDR1 SQVTM and CDR2 ANQGSEA.

There are a few counts of this clone. J is TRBJ2-3 and V is TRBV7-9, with unresolved D. This CDR3 is built from 12 residues. V gave up 4 bases and J gave up 2 bases, with 4 bases separating them. Germline loops: CDR1 SEHNR, CDR2 FQNEAQ (reference sequence). The CDR3 DNA follows: TGTGCCAGCAGCTCCTACACAGATACGCAGTATTTT. Its protein product is CASSSYTDTQYF.

The chain uses TRBV7-9 and TRBJ1-1; no clear D. The germline V and J ends were trimmed by 5 bases and 5 bases, with 9 bases remaining between them. Germline-derived CDR1 and CDR2 are SEHNR and FQNEAQ (reference sequence). This CDR3 spans 12 amino acids. The chain's CDR3 is CASSQTGTEAFF. CDR3 bases: TGTGCCAGCAGCCAAACCGGGACTGAAGCTTTCTTT. Full variable domain (outside the CDR3, taken from reference TRBV7-9 and TRBJ1-1): DTGVSQNPRHKITKRGQNVTFRCDPISEHNRLYWYRQTLGQGPEFLTYFQNEAQLEKSRLLSDRFSAERPKGSFSTLEIQRTEQGDSAMYLCASSQTGTEAFFGQGTRLTVV.

This clone was counted between two and nine times. This chain joins TRBV10-3 and TRBJ1-1; the D is unclear. The CDR3 is 12 amino acids. V shed 4 bases and J shed 3 bases, with 6 bases lying between them. Germline-derived CDR1 and CDR2 are ENHRY and SYGVKD. CDR3 DNA sequence: TGTGCCATCAGTGCCGGGGACACTGAAGCTTTCTTT. This codes for CAISAGDTEAFF.

This clone was seen only a few times. CDR3 sequence reads: CASRGVYSNQPQHF. CDR3 bases: TGTGCCTCCCGAGGAGTGTATAGCAATCAGCCCCAGCATTTT. The chain has TRBV6-6 and TRBJ1-5; D gene uncertain. The CDR3 runs to 14 residues. Germline assignment: CDR1 MNHNY and CDR2 SVGAGI (reference sequence). Trimming removed 11 bases from V and 0 bases from J, with 14 bases in between.